A selection of T cell receptor beta chains follows, all from one sample in a study of T cells in Graves' hyperthyroidism and ophthalmopathy. TCRdb ran MiXCR on the multiplex PCR reads and lists one entry per CDR3 protein. The profile shows about 290,000 distinct CDR3 sequences, roughly an eighth of them singletons. The sample was blood. The origin of the receptors is a woman aged 40 to 50 with Graves' hyperthyroidism. Both conserved end residues are part of each CDR3. D genes are given only for firm matches. Not every row has a clone size; where given, it reads once, few, many or a size class.

>TRBV7-8|TRBJ2-2|many|TRBD2
TGTGCCAGCAGCAAGCGGACTAGCGGAGCGAACACCGGGGAGCTGTTTTTT
CASSKRTSGANTGELFF
>TRBV20-1|TRBJ2-7|many|-
TGCAGTGCTCCCCGGGACCATTCCTACGAGCAGTACTTC
CSAPRDHSYEQYF
>TRBV7-2|TRBJ2-5|many|TRBD2
TGTGCCAGCAGCTTAAGTGTAGCGGGAGGTGAGACCCAGTACTTC
CASSLSVAGGETQYF
>TRBV20-1|TRBJ1-3|-|-
TGCAGTGCTAGCGGGGACGGTGGAAACACCATATATTTT
CSASGDGGNTIYF
>TRBV9|TRBJ2-3|few|-
TGTGCCAGCAGCGTAGAGTGGGGACGCACAGATACGCAGTATTTT
CASSVEWGRTDTQYF
>TRBV28|TRBJ1-1|-|TRBD1
TGTGCCAGCAGTTTGGGGACAGGGGGGGACACTGAAGCTTTCTTT
CASSLGTGGDTEAFF
>TRBV6-1|TRBJ1-1|many|-
TGTGCCAGCAGTGACGTGGCTTTCTTT
CASSDVAFF
>TRBV5-8|TRBJ2-4|-|-
TGTGCCAGCAGCAAACGGACACTGGGGGCCAAAAACATTCAGTACTTC
CASSKRTLGAKNIQYF
>TRBV4-1|TRBJ2-1|many|-
TGCGCCAGCAGTCGGATTGGGAGCTCCTACAATGAGCAGTTCTTC
CASSRIGSSYNEQFF
>TRBV2|TRBJ2-7|many|-
TGTGCCAGCAGTGGGGGACTGCGCTCCTACGAGCAGTACTTC
CASSGGLRSYEQYF
>TRBV2|TRBJ2-2|many|TRBD1
TGTGCCAGCAGGAGGACAGGGCACACCGGGGAGCTGTTTTTT
CASRRTGHTGELFF
>TRBV10-3|TRBJ1-1|many|-
TGTGCCATCAGATCCGATCGGCAGGGCGGCACTGAAGCTTTCTTT
CAIRSDRQGGTEAFF
>TRBV7-2|TRBJ2-3|many|-
TGTGCCAGCAGCCAGCCGATCACAGATACGCAGTATTTT
CASSQPITDTQYF
>TRBV5-1|TRBJ2-2|many|TRBD1
TGCGCCAGCAGCTTAGGCCGACAGGGAGACGGGGAGCTGTTTTTT
CASSLGRQGDGELFF
>TRBV5-1|TRBJ2-6|few|TRBD1
TGCGCCAGCAGCCGGACAGGGGCCCGTCTCTCTGGGGCCAACGTCCTGACTTTC
CASSRTGARLSGANVLTF
>TRBV18|TRBJ1-4|many|-
TGTGCCAGCTCACTCCTCGGGGAAAAACTGTTTTTT
CASSLLGEKLFF
>TRBV6-6|TRBJ2-5|many|-
TGTGCCAGCAGTTACTCGGGCGGCTCCCAAGAGACCCAGTACTTC
CASSYSGGSQETQYF
>TRBV20-1|TRBJ1-2|-|-
TGCAGCGCTAGTACAGGGATCTATGGCTACACCTTC
CSASTGIYGYTF
>TRBV6-2/TRBV6-3|TRBJ2-3|many|TRBD2
TGTGCCAGCAGTCTAGCGGGATCCTCGGATACGCAGTATTTT
CASSLAGSSDTQYF
>TRBV6-1|TRBJ1-5|many|-
TGTGCCAGCAGTCTGCGGACAAATCAGCCCCAGCATTTT
CASSLRTNQPQHF
>TRBV20-1|TRBJ2-5|-|-
TGCAGTGCTCCCAACCCCGGGGAGACCCAGTACTTC
CSAPNPGETQYF
>TRBV20-1|TRBJ2-5|many|TRBD2
TGCAGTGCGAAGGGACTAGCGGGTAACACCCCGGCGGAGACCCAGTACTTC
CSAKGLAGNTPAETQYF
>TRBV13|TRBJ2-7|many|-
TGTGCCAGCAGCTTATGGTCCCAACTGGGCGAGCAGTACTTC
CASSLWSQLGEQYF
>TRBV4-2|TRBJ1-1|few|TRBD1
TGTGCCAGCAGCCAAGGACAGGGCATGAACACTGAAGCTTTCTTT
CASSQGQGMNTEAFF
>TRBV10-3|TRBJ2-2|-|TRBD2
TGTGCCACCCAGACTAGCCCGAACACCGGGGAGCTGTTTTTT
CATQTSPNTGELFF
>TRBV6-4|TRBJ2-3|-|TRBD2
TGTGCCAGCAGTCAATTAGCGGGAAGCACAGATACGCAGTATTTT
CASSQLAGSTDTQYF